The 30 T cell receptor beta chains reported below all come from one sample, sequenced in a study of cytomegalovirus exposure and HLA in healthy donors. PCR involved 60 Vbeta and 13 Jbeta primers. Only in-frame clones appear in the TCRdb table, and some are missing; sequencing was by immunoSEQ multiplex PCR. The table includes over 100,000 clones, roughly 80% detected once. The sequenced material came from PBMCs. These receptors originate from a female donor in good health and CMV-seronegative.

This clone was counted a few times. The chain employs TRBV7-2 and TRBJ2-2, with TRBD2 identical over 10 bases. The germline V gene encodes CDR1 SGHTA and CDR2 FQGNSA. Unmatched junction bases numbered 2, after V lost 5 bases and J lost 2 bases. The CDR3 totals 15 residues. For the CDR3, the DNA is TGTGCCAGCAGCCGGACTAGCGGTAACACCGGGGAGCTGTTTTTT. It codes for CASSRTSGNTGELFF. Full variable domain (missing parts from reference TRBV7-2 and TRBJ2-2): GAGVSQSPSNKVTEKGKDVELRCDPISGHTALYWYRQSLGQGLEFLIYFQGNSAPDKSGLPSDRFSAERTGGSVSTLTIQRTQQEDSAVYLCASSRTSGNTGELFFGEGSRLTVL.

The rearrangement joins TRBV11-2 to TRBJ1-1; a weak D match, TRBD1 (5 bases). Germline values: CDR1 SGHAT, CDR2 FQNNGV. This CDR3 spans 14 amino acids. Trimming removed 4 bases from V and 10 bases from J, with 19 bases in between. The DNA of the CDR3 is TGTGCCAGCAGCTCGGCCCATGGCAGGGATGTAGCTTTCTTT. Amino acid sequence: CASSSAHGRDVAFF.

This chain joins TRBV5-4 and TRBJ2-5; 10 positions agree with TRBD2. The germline gives CDR1 SGHNT, CDR2 YYREEE (reference sequence). J was trimmed by 1 base and V by 5 bases; bases with no gene match: 11. The CDR3 sequence is 17 residues long. The CDR3 is CASSSAGSGRRQETQYF. The CDR3 nucleotides are TGTGCCAGCAGTTCCGCGGGTAGCGGGAGGCGCCAAGAGACCCAGTACTTC.

The chain employs TRBV7-2 and TRBJ2-1; possibly TRBD2 for D (5 bases). Trimming shortened V by 1 base and J by 10 bases, and 11 bases separated the two germline ends. The CDR3 length is 13 residues. Germline values: CDR1 SGHTA, CDR2 FQGNSA. This CDR3 is CASSLGAGQEQFF. The CDR3 coding sequence is TGTGCCAGCAGCTTAGGTGCGGGTCAGGAGCAGTTCTTC.

The rearrangement links TRBV4-1 to TRBJ2-5; D possibly corresponds to TRBD1 (5 bases). The J call may be wrong; the DNA end is better matched by TRBJ2-7. In germline, CDR1 is MGHRA, CDR2 YSYEKL. The CDR3 has 12 amino acids. CDR3 sequence reads: CASSQEGHEQYF. Written as DNA, the CDR3 is TGCGCCAGCAGCCAAGAGGGGCACGAGCAGTACTTC.

A single count supports this clone. The same CDR3 can be traced to other DNA sequences in this sample. V is TRBV7-3 and J is TRBJ2-5; D perhaps matches TRBD1 (6 bases). The CDR3 contains 13 residues. The V and J ends lost 2 bases and 5 bases respectively, with 9 bases between them. Germline V gene sequence: CDR1 SGHTA, CDR2 FQGTGA. CDR3 DNA sequence: TGTGCCAGCAGCTTAGGGGGCGGGGAGACCCAGTACTTC. Translation gives CASSLGGGETQYF.

This clone was observed once. The rearrangement joins TRBV30 to TRBJ2-1; a possible D gene is TRBD2 (5 bases). The CDR3 consists of 11 residues. Looked up from germline, CDR1 is GTSNPN and CDR2 is SVGIG (reference sequence). Trimming cost V 3 bases and J 8 bases, with 8 bases left between them. CDR3 region: CAWRFSDEQFF. In nucleotides, the CDR3 is TGTGCCTGGAGGTTTAGCGATGAGCAGTTCTTC.

The chain joins TRBV11-2 to TRBJ2-2; 7 bases are a match to TRBD2. Germline assignment: CDR1 SGHAT and CDR2 FQNNGV. The CDR3 extends over 19 amino acids. The trim removed 1 base at V and 7 bases at J, leaving 18 bases unmatched. The CDR3 DNA is TGTGCCAGCAGCTTAGCTTTCCCCGAAGTCAGCGGGACGAACGGGGAGCTGTTTTTT. It yields the protein CASSLAFPEVSGTNGELFF.

The chain uses TRBV6-1 and TRBJ2-1; D is undetermined. Germline assignment: CDR1 MNHNS and CDR2 SASEGT. This CDR3 has 15 residues. V was trimmed by 3 bases and J by 0 bases, leaving 9 bases between them. Here the CDR3 reads CASSDEVFSYNEQFF. CDR3 DNA: TGTGCCAGCAGTGACGAGGTCTTCTCCTACAATGAGCAGTTCTTC.

The CDR3 reads CASSLSPDVTQYF. The DNA of the CDR3 is TGTGCCAGCAGCTTGAGCCCCGATGTGACCCAGTACTTC. The chain has TRBV11-3 and TRBJ2-5, with unresolved D. The V and J ends lost 3 bases and 7 bases respectively, with 12 bases between them. Germline V gene sequence: CDR1 SGHNT, CDR2 YENEEA. This CDR3 is built from 13 residues.

This clone was detected a few times. V usage is TRBV4-2 and J usage is TRBJ1-5, with D perhaps TRBD1 (5 bases). V shed 0 bases and J shed 3 bases, with 12 bases lying between them. The CDR3 contains 16 residues. The germline gives CDR1 LGHNA, CDR2 YNFKEQ. The CDR3 nucleotides read TGTGCCAGCAGCCAAGATGGGTGGGGCACCAATCAGCCCCAGCATTTT. Its protein product is CASSQDGWGTNQPQHF.

V is TRBV4-1 and J is TRBJ2-2; 12 positions match TRBD1. Germline V CDR1 and CDR2: MGHRA, YSYEKL. The CDR3 totals 18 residues. Losses at the gene ends were 4 bases for V and 3 bases for J; bases not matched to a gene: 9. The CDR3 nucleotides read TGCGCCAGCAGCCCCCGGGACAGGGGGCTTGGGGACACCGGGGAGCTGTTTTTT. Encoded protein: CASSPRDRGLGDTGELFF.

This clone was recorded a few times. CDR3 nucleotide sequence: TGTGCCAGCAGCCCCCGACAGGGCAGCTCCTACGAGCAGTACTTC. As protein: CASSPRQGSSYEQYF. The chain has TRBV7-9 and TRBJ2-7; TRBD1 agrees at 7 bases. CDR1 SEHNR and CDR2 FQNEAQ come from the germline V gene (reference sequence). V lost 5 bases, J lost 0 bases, and 7 bases stayed unmatched. This CDR3 is 15 amino acids long.

This clone was picked up a small number of times. The rearrangement joins TRBV4-1 to TRBJ1-2, with 8 bases matching TRBD1. The V gene end was trimmed by 0 bases and the J gene end by 13 bases; junction bases not matched to a gene: 7. Looked up from germline, CDR1 is MGHRA and CDR2 is YSYEKL. This CDR3 spans 13 amino acids. The DNA for the CDR3 is TGCGCCAGCAGCCAAGATCGGGACAGGCTCTTCACCTTC. Translation gives CASSQDRDRLFTF.

The V gene is TRBV7-2, the J gene TRBJ1-2; D is ambiguous. The V gene lost 5 bases and the J gene lost 0 bases, with 10 bases spanning the gap. The germline V gene has CDR1 SGHTA and CDR2 FQGNSA. CDR3 size: 14 residues. The CDR3 nucleotides are TGTGCCAGCAGCCGAGAGATCTCTAACTATGGCTACACCTTC. Translation gives CASSREISNYGYTF. The variable domain in full, completed from reference TRBV7-2 and TRBJ1-2, reads GAGVSQSPSNKVTEKGKDVELRCDPISGHTALYWYRQSLGQGLEFLIYFQGNSAPDKSGLPSDRFSAERTGGSVSTLTIQRTQQEDSAVYLCASSREISNYGYTFGSGTRLTVV.

CDR3 protein: CASSSDRTSYEQYF. As DNA, the CDR3 is TGTGCCAGCAGCTCAGACAGGACCTCCTACGAGCAGTACTTC. V usage is TRBV7-2 and J usage is TRBJ2-5; tentatively, D is TRBD1 (6 bases). The DNA end is more similar to TRBJ2-7, so the J call may be wrong. Germline V lookup: CDR1 SGHTA, CDR2 FQGNSA. The CDR3 totals 14 residues.

V is TRBV6-1 and J is TRBJ2-5; TRBD2 matches 9 bases. Judging by the DNA end, TRBJ2-7 fits better; the J call may be wrong. The CDR3 extends over 13 amino acids. The germline V gene encodes CDR1 MNHNS and CDR2 SASEGT. CDR3 loop: CASSEREGYEQYF. Written as DNA, the CDR3 is TGTGCCAGCAGTGAGCGGGAGGGCTACGAGCAGTACTTC.

In this sample, this clone turned up a few times. V and J are TRBV7-9 and TRBJ1-1; D gene ambiguous. This CDR3 has 12 residues. CDR1 SEHNR and CDR2 FQNEAQ come from the germline V gene (reference sequence). The V end was cut by 8 bases, the J end by 5 bases, with 12 bases between. The chain's CDR3 is CASEGQGTEAFF. The DNA for the CDR3 is TGTGCCAGCGAGGGTCAAGGGACTGAAGCTTTCTTT.

This clone was counted a few times. The chain combines TRBV18 with TRBJ1-2; 8 bases fit TRBD1. The CDR3 totals 14 residues. Trimming removed 3 bases from V and 4 bases from J; junction bases left unmatched: 4. Germline CDR1 is KGHSH and CDR2 is LQKENI. The CDR3 sequence: CASSPPGGGYGYTF. The CDR3 nucleotides read TGTGCCAGCTCACCGCCAGGGGGCGGCTATGGCTACACCTTC.

This clone has more than one count but fewer than ten. V is TRBV5-1 and J is TRBJ2-2; 9 bases fit TRBD2. Losses at the gene ends were 0 bases for V and 6 bases for J; bases not matched to a gene: 6. Germline CDR1 and CDR2: SGHRS and YFSETQ. CDR3 length: 16 amino acids. CDR3 sequence reads: CASSLEASGTAGELFF. The DNA for the CDR3 is TGCGCCAGCAGCTTGGAGGCTAGCGGGACGGCCGGGGAGCTGTTTTTT.

The gene calls are TRBV5-4 and TRBJ2-5; D possibly corresponds to TRBD1 (6 bases). Per germline, CDR1 SGHNT and CDR2 YYREEE (reference sequence). CDR3 length: 12 residues. The germline V and J ends were trimmed by 4 bases and 7 bases, with 11 bases remaining between them. Here the CDR3 reads CASSGGMGTQYF. The CDR3 DNA is TGTGCCAGCAGCGGGGGCATGGGGACCCAGTACTTC.

The chain has TRBV28 and TRBJ2-7; 7 nucleotides match TRBD1. Germline CDR1 reads MDHEN; CDR2 reads SYDVKM. Trimming at V came to 4 bases and at J to 5 bases, leaving 11 bases not matched to a gene. The CDR3 totals 15 residues. The CDR3 DNA reads as TGTGCCAGCAGTTCATCCCTGACAGGGTTCCACGAGCAGTACTTC. Encoded protein: CASSSSLTGFHEQYF.

V usage is TRBV7-9 and J usage is TRBJ1-4, with TRBD1 as a possible D gene (6 bases). The ends were cut back, 8 bases at V and 6 bases at J, with 16 bases in the middle. This CDR3 region has 14 residues. Germline CDR1 and CDR2: SEHNR and FQNEAQ (reference sequence). CDR3 sequence (DNA): TGTGCCAGCTGGGGGCAGGGGAAGGATGAAAAACTGTTTTTT. It codes for CASWGQGKDEKLFF.

V usage is TRBV4-1 and J usage is TRBJ1-4; 10 bases are shared with TRBD1. There are 13 residues in the CDR3. V lost 4 bases to trimming and J lost 8 bases; unmatched junction nucleotides: 1. The germline V gene has CDR1 MGHRA and CDR2 YSYEKL. The CDR3 loop is CASSRDRGEKLFF. The CDR3 DNA reads TGCGCCAGCAGCCGGGACAGGGGAGAAAAACTGTTTTTT.

This clone turned up a few times. This chain joins TRBV7-9 and TRBJ1-4; no reliable D call. V gave up 1 base and J gave up 3 bases, with 9 bases separating them. The CDR3 covers 15 residues. Per germline, CDR1 SEHNR and CDR2 FQNEAQ (reference sequence). CDR3 nucleotide sequence: TGTGCCAGCAGCTTAGACCCGTCGGCTAATGAAAAACTGTTTTTT. Translation: CASSLDPSANEKLFF.

V usage is TRBV4-3 and J usage is TRBJ2-1; 11 bases are a match to TRBD2. Trimming cost V 1 base and J 5 bases; bases outside gene matches: 4. The germline V gene encodes CDR1 LGHNA and CDR2 YSLEER. This CDR3 has 16 amino acids. Written as DNA, the CDR3 is TGCGCCAGCAGCCAAGGTCTAGCGGGAGGCGACAATGAGCAGTTCTTC. This gives the protein CASSQGLAGGDNEQFF.

The chain couples TRBV5-6 to TRBJ2-7, with TRBD2 matching 12 bases. CDR1 is SGHDT and CDR2 is YYEEEE in the germline V gene. V gave up 1 base and J gave up 2 bases; unmatched junction bases: 1. This CDR3 contains 15 residues. The CDR3 region is CASSLRLAGAYEQYF. CDR3 coding DNA: TGTGCCAGCAGCTTGAGACTAGCGGGAGCCTACGAGCAGTACTTC.

The chain recombines TRBV7-9 with TRBJ1-2, with a tentative D call TRBD1 (6 bases). The germline V and J ends were trimmed by 11 bases and 5 bases, with 9 bases remaining between them. CDR1 is SEHNR, CDR2 FQNEAQ, per germline (reference sequence). CDR3 length: 10 residues. DNA for the CDR3: TGTGCCGTACAGGGTTATGGCTACACCTTC. This sequence encodes CAVQGYGYTF.

This chain connects TRBV4-1 to TRBJ2-2; D might be TRBD2 (5 bases). V was shortened by 0 bases and J by 3 bases, with 8 bases between the two germline ends. Germline CDR1 and CDR2: MGHRA and YSYEKL. The CDR3 has 15 amino acids. CDR3 sequence: CASSQEVSDTGELFF. Here the CDR3 DNA reads TGCGCCAGCAGCCAAGAGGTTAGCGACACCGGGGAGCTGTTTTTT.

This rearrangement joins TRBV19 to TRBJ2-3; 9 bases align to TRBD2. The CDR3 has 14 amino acids. The V and J ends lost 9 bases and 3 bases, in that order; junction bases with no gene match: 7. Germline V gene lookup returns CDR1 LNHDA and CDR2 SQIVND (reference sequence). The DNA of the CDR3 is TGTGCCAGCAGGCGGGAGGGCCAAACAGATACGCAGTATTTT. Residues: CASRREGQTDTQYF.